The 26 T cell receptor beta chains below all came from one sample that was sequenced in a study of breast tumors, draining lymph nodes, adjacent tissues. Breast cancer patients provided tissue from their axillary draining lymph nodes. TCRdb reanalysed the multiplex PCR reads using MiXCR and keeps one entry per CDR3 protein. The sample has nearly 200,000 distinct CDR3 sequences; 25% to 40% are singletons. Input material: axillary lymph node tissue. Receptors originate from a female donor with breast cancer. Some clones in this sample may be carry-over from other donors' samples.

This clonotype was detected ten times or more. V gene TRBV19 combines with J gene TRBJ1-2; 9 bases line up with TRBD1. Germline V gene lookup returns CDR1 LNHDA and CDR2 SQIVND (reference sequence). The CDR3 has 17 residues. J was trimmed by 4 bases and V by 6 bases; bases with no gene match: 15. The CDR3 region has the DNA TGTGCCAGTAGAACTTCCGGAACAGGGGGCAGTATCTATGGCTACACCTTC. Protein product: CASRTSGTGGSIYGYTF. Full variable domain (rest looked up from reference TRBV19 and TRBJ1-2): DGGITQSPKYLFRKEGQNVTLSCEQNLNHDAMYWYRQDPGQGLRLIYYSQIVNDFQKGDIAEGYSVSREKKESFPLTVTSAQKNPTAFYLCASRTSGTGGSIYGYTFGSGTRLTVV.

This clonotype was counted at least ten times. The V gene is TRBV6-6, the J gene TRBJ2-2, with unresolved D. Trimming removed 2 bases at V and 5 bases at J, with 6 bases between. Germline V CDR1 and CDR2: MNHNY, SVGAGI (reference sequence). The CDR3 extends over 13 amino acids. In DNA, the CDR3 is TGTGCCAGCAGTTACGTCGGGACCGGGGAGCTGTTTTTT. Its translation is CASSYVGTGELFF.

This clonotype came up many times. The V and J genes are TRBV5-1 and TRBJ2-5; 8 bases map to TRBD1. This CDR3 comprises 15 residues. The junction had 8 bases not matched to a gene; V was cut back by 3 bases and J by 4 bases. Germline V CDR1 and CDR2: SGHRS, YFSETQ. CDR3 residues: CASSSGDQGAETQYF. The CDR3 region has the DNA TGCGCCAGCAGCTCCGGGGACCAGGGGGCAGAGACCCAGTACTTC.

In its sample, this clonotype was seen many times. J is TRBJ2-5 and V is TRBV11-2; 8 nucleotides match TRBD1. V dropped 5 bases and J dropped 3; count of bases not matched to a gene: 11. Germline V gene lookup returns CDR1 SGHAT and CDR2 FQNNGV. There are 16 residues in the CDR3. CDR3 DNA: TGTGCCAGCAGCACCCGGACAGGGACGGGAGAAGAGACCCAGTACTTC. It encodes CASSTRTGTGEETQYF. The complete variable domain, with remaining parts taken from reference TRBV11-2 and TRBJ2-5, reads EAGVAQSPRYKIIEKRQSVAFWCNPISGHATLYWYQQILGQGPKLLIQFQNNGVVDDSQLPKDRFSAERLKGVDSTLKIQPAKLEDSAVYLCASSTRTGTGEETQYFGPGTRLLVL.

This clonotype was seen many times. The chain has TRBV5-4 and TRBJ2-2, with D perhaps TRBD2 (6 bases). CDR3 size: 15 residues. Germline V gene lookup returns CDR1 SGHNT and CDR2 YYREEE (reference sequence). Deletions cut 2 bases from V and 4 bases from J, with 12 bases between. The CDR3 reads CASSLSRGGTGELFF. Written as DNA, the CDR3 is TGTGCCAGCAGCTTATCGCGGGGAGGCACCGGGGAGCTGTTTTTT.

Comments on this clonotype: One end of the junction does not line up with germline, which may come from a read error. The chain links TRBV4-2 to TRBJ1-1; 11 bases agree with TRBD1. The CDR3 sequence is 13 residues long. Germline-derived CDR1 and CDR2 are LGHNA and YNFKEQ. For the CDR3, the DNA is TGTGCCAGCAGCCAAGAAATAGGGACAGGGGGGGAATTT. Translating gives CASSQEIGTGGEF.

The sample holds many counts of this clonotype. The chain combines TRBV6-6 with TRBJ2-5, with D tentatively TRBD1 or TRBD2 (5 bases each). CDR3 length: 15 amino acids. V lost 4 bases, J lost 4 bases, and 16 bases lay in between. Germline values: CDR1 MNHNY, CDR2 SVGAGI (reference sequence). The CDR3 DNA reads TGTGCCAGCAGTTCCTACCGGGACCGGGTAGAGACCCAGTACTTC. This gives the protein CASSSYRDRVETQYF.

Worth noting for this clonotype: A junction end diverges from the germline sequence, so it may reflect a read error. The genes are TRBV9 and TRBJ2-1, with 12 bases lining up with TRBD2. This CDR3 contains 16 residues. Germline V gene sequence: CDR1 SGDLS, CDR2 YYNGEE. The CDR3 DNA sequence: TGTGCCAGCGGCGCCCTACTAGCGGGGGGACACAATGGGCAGTTCTTC. This encodes CASGALLAGGHNGQFF.

This clonotype has just a few counts. At one boundary the junction diverges from the germline segment, which might be a read error. This rearrangement joins TRBV7-2 to TRBJ2-5; either TRBD1 or TRBD2 may fit D (6 bases each). From germline, CDR1 is SGHTA and CDR2 FQGNSA. This CDR3 spans 17 amino acids. In nucleotides, the CDR3 is TGTGCCAGCAGCTTGGGCCAGGTGGGGGGCCCCCAAGAGCCCCAGTACTTC. Translated: CASSLGQVGGPQEPQYF.

With regard to this clonotype: Given a much more abundant clone one base away, this may be a read error. The chain has TRBV20-1 and TRBJ1-2; tentatively, D is TRBD1 (5 bases). This CDR3 is 12 amino acids long. V dropped 1 base and J dropped 13 bases, with 16 bases sitting between them. Looked up from germline, CDR1 is DFQATT and CDR2 is SNEGSKA (reference sequence). The DNA of the CDR3 is TGCAGTGCTAGAGTTTCCGGGGCAGGGCCCACCTTC. Translated, it gives CSARVSGAGPTF.

As for this clonotype: This may arise from a read error, as a much more abundant clone is one base away. The genes are TRBV7-9 and TRBJ2-1; 7 bases are a match to TRBD1. CDR3 length: 15 amino acids. The germline V gene encodes CDR1 SEHNR and CDR2 FQNEAQ (reference sequence). As DNA, the CDR3 is TGTGCCAGCAGCCGGGGACAGAGCTCCTACAATGAGCAGCTCTTC. Translation: CASSRGQSSYNEQLF.

This clonotype was detected ten times or more. The chain carries TRBV2 and TRBJ1-2; no reliable D call. This CDR3 has 16 amino acids. Germline CDR1 SNHLY, CDR2 FYNNEI. Between the trimmed V and J ends, which lost 5 bases and 3 bases, there was a span of 19 bases. The CDR3 here is CASSPPPGTAYYGYTF. As DNA, the CDR3 is TGTGCCAGCAGTCCCCCCCCCGGAACAGCATACTATGGCTACACCTTC.

The chain links TRBV7-9 to TRBJ2-5, with 10 bases identical to TRBD1. The junction had 5 bases not matched to a gene; V was cut back by 3 bases and J by 4 bases. This CDR3 spans 15 amino acids. CDR1 is SEHNR and CDR2 is FQNEAQ in the germline V gene (reference sequence). The CDR3 coding sequence is TGTGCCAGCAGCTTTTCCCGGGACAGGGGAGAGACCCAGTACTTC. Its translation: CASSFSRDRGETQYF.

This clonotype was seen a few times. This sequence joins TRBV28 and TRBJ2-1; possible D gene TRBD1, 6 bases. The CDR3 contains 16 residues. Trimming left V 2 bases short and J 8 bases short, with 19 bases between. The germline gives CDR1 MDHEN, CDR2 SYDVKM. The chain's CDR3 is CASSLVRGQRQDEQFF. The CDR3 region has the DNA TGTGCCAGCAGTTTAGTCAGGGGACAACGCCAAGATGAGCAGTTCTTC.

Ten or more counts support this clonotype. The chain couples TRBV19 to TRBJ2-1, with 8 bases that match TRBD1. Germline CDR1 reads LNHDA; CDR2 reads SQIVND (reference sequence). This CDR3 contains 15 residues. Trimming at V came to 1 base and at J to 4 bases, leaving 3 bases not matched to a gene. Written as DNA, the CDR3 is TGTGCCAGTAGTATAGGAGGACAGGGTTACAATGAGCAGTTCTTC. It codes for CASSIGGQGYNEQFF.

This clonotype was recorded at least ten times. V is TRBV30 and J is TRBJ2-2, with 7 bases identical to TRBD1. From germline, CDR1 is GTSNPN and CDR2 SVGIG (reference sequence). Trimming at V came to 3 bases and at J to 2 bases, leaving 3 bases not matched to a gene. The CDR3 has 14 residues. The CDR3 nucleotides are TGTGCCTGGAGGGGGACAGTCAACACCGGGGAGCTGTTTTTT. The encoded protein is CAWRGTVNTGELFF.

This clonotype was counted many times. The chain combines TRBV20-1 with TRBJ2-1, with 12 bases matching TRBD2. Germline V gene sequence: CDR1 DFQATT, CDR2 SNEGSKA (reference sequence). This CDR3 spans 19 amino acids. J was trimmed by 2 bases and V by 3 bases; bases with no gene match: 14. The CDR3 spells CSASAASGRAGGTYNEQFF. The CDR3 nucleotides are TGCAGTGCTAGTGCGGCTAGCGGGAGGGCCGGTGGGACCTACAATGAGCAGTTCTTC.

On this clonotype itself: A much larger clone lies a single base off, so this may be a read error. V and J are TRBV7-3 and TRBJ2-3; D is possibly TRBD1 (5 bases). The J call may be incorrect, as the DNA end agrees better with TRBJ1-5. There are 15 residues in the CDR3. Germline lookup yields CDR1 SGHTA and CDR2 FQGTGA. CDR3 bases: TGTGCCAGCAGTGAGGGACTAGCGGGAGTAGATACGCAGCATTTT. It translates to CASSEGLAGVDTQHF.

In this sample, this clonotype turned up many times. V usage is TRBV19 and J usage is TRBJ2-7; D uncertain. CDR3 length: 11 residues. Germline-derived CDR1 and CDR2 are LNHDA and SQIVND (reference sequence). Trimming shortened V by 1 base and J by 6 bases, and 4 bases separated the two germline ends. CDR3 in amino acids: CASSIAGEQYF. The CDR3 nucleotides are TGTGCCAGTAGTATAGCTGGCGAGCAGTACTTC.

The chain links TRBV9 to TRBJ2-7, with 10 bases aligning to TRBD1. CDR1 and CDR2 (germline): SGDLS, YYNGEE. Trimming took 3 bases from V and 5 from J; bases not matched to a gene: 2. The CDR3 consists of 13 residues. This CDR3 reads CASSGQGAHEQYF. For the CDR3, the DNA is TGTGCCAGCAGCGGACAGGGGGCCCACGAGCAGTACTTC.

J is TRBJ2-5 and V is TRBV5-1, with TRBD2 matching 14 bases. Germline values: CDR1 SGHRS, CDR2 YFSETQ. The trim removed 1 base at V and 5 bases at J, leaving 4 bases unmatched. This CDR3 has 16 amino acids. This CDR3 reads CASSLRRTSGGETQYF. CDR3 DNA: TGCGCCAGCAGCTTGCGGCGGACTAGCGGGGGGGAGACCCAGTACTTC.

Comment on this clonotype: A much larger clone lies one base from this, so it may be a read error. V is TRBV7-2 and J is TRBJ2-3; 8 positions match TRBD2. Germline V gives CDR1 SGHTA, CDR2 FQGNSA. The CDR3 runs to 15 residues. This CDR3 reads CASRPLAASTGTQYF. CDR3 DNA: TGTGCCAGCAGACCACTAGCGGCAAGCACAGGTACGCAGTATTTT.

This clonotype was seen repeatedly, ten times or more. V usage is TRBV3-1 and J usage is TRBJ1-6; no clear D. Trimming took off 1 base at V and 9 bases at J, with 13 bases between the two ends. This CDR3 is 15 amino acids long. CDR1 and CDR2 (germline): LGHDT, YNNKEL (reference sequence). The CDR3 is CASSQAPSSRSPLHF. The CDR3 DNA sequence: TGTGCCAGCAGCCAAGCCCCCTCTTCCCGTTCACCCCTCCACTTT.

As concerns this clonotype: This likely comes from a read error, as the CDR3 has no conserved phenylalanine or tryptophan at its end. The gene calls are TRBV20-1 and TRBJ2-7; D gene uncertain. The CDR3 runs to 13 residues. Germline values: CDR1 DFQATT, CDR2 SNEGSKA (reference sequence). CDR3 loop: CSARAAGSYAQYL. The CDR3, as DNA: TGCAGTGCTAGAGCAGCCGGGTCCTACGCGCAGTACCTC.

The gene calls are TRBV5-6 and TRBJ2-5, with D maybe TRBD1 (6 bases). Deletions cut 0 bases from V and 5 bases from J, with 11 bases between. CDR3 size: 14 residues. Germline V gives CDR1 SGHDT, CDR2 YYEEEE. This CDR3 is CASSLGRGTETQYF. In DNA, the CDR3 is TGTGCCAGCAGCTTGGGCAGGGGAACGGAGACCCAGTACTTC.

A single count supports this clonotype. V usage is TRBV15 and J usage is TRBJ2-5; D remains unclear. This CDR3 spans 13 amino acids. Trimming removed 3 bases at V and 7 bases at J, with 12 bases between. CDR1 is LNHNV and CDR2 is YYDKDF in the germline V gene (reference sequence). CDR3 amino acids: CATSRAEAGTQYF. CDR3 in DNA: TGTGCCACCAGCAGGGCTGAAGCAGGGACCCAGTACTTC.